The rows below give T cell receptor beta chains drawn from one sample of a study of regulatory and conventional T cells in RAG deficiency. Method: immunoSEQ multiplex PCR; TCRdb's copy keeps in-frame clones and lacks some. This table has approximately 46,000 clones, 70% to 90% appearing once. These data were also filed under a second study, of regulatory T cells.

The sample consisted of CD4+ effector T cells sorted from blood. The receptor set was obtained from a human donor in good health. Each CDR3 is given with its conserved first and last residue. A D gene is named only where the DNA matches it firmly. A clone size is listed for some rows: how often the clone was seen (once, few, many), or a class if it is expanded.

V	J	D	size	CDR3	DNA
TRBV2	TRBJ2-5	TRBD2	.	CASTSQGLAGGQETQYF	TGTGCCAGCACCTCTCAGGGGCTAGCGGGGGGTCAAGAGACCCAGTACTTC
TRBV2	TRBJ2-7	.	.	CASSPSTGFYEQYF	TGTGCCAGCAGTCCAAGTACAGGGTTCTACGAGCAGTACTTC
TRBV5-1	TRBJ2-1	.	.	CASWGTSYNEQFF	TGCGCCAGCTGGGGGACCTCCTACAATGAGCAGTTCTTC
TRBV18	TRBJ2-5	.	.	CASSLGQQETQYF	TGTGCCAGCTCACTAGGACAACAAGAGACCCAGTACTTC
TRBV7-8	TRBJ1-1	.	.	CASSALQARSTEAFF	TGTGCCAGCAGCGCACTACAGGCAAGGTCCACTGAAGCTTTCTTT
TRBV5-8	TRBJ1-2	.	.	CASSHTTGNYGYTF	TGTGCCAGCAGCCATACGACGGGGAACTATGGCTACACCTTC
TRBV5-1	TRBJ1-1	.	.	CASSFGRESGTEAFF	TGCGCCAGCAGCTTTGGCAGGGAGTCTGGAACTGAAGCTTTCTTT
TRBV2	TRBJ2-7	.	once	CASLLINREQYF	TGTGCCAGCCTCCTCATTAACCGGGAGCAGTACTTC
TRBV6-5	TRBJ1-5	.	.	CATSNSNSNQPQHF	TGTGCCACATCTAACAGTAATAGCAATCAGCCCCAGCATTTT
TRBV10-3	TRBJ1-5	.	once	CAISGDSNQPQHF	TGTGCCATCAGTGGGGACAGCAATCAGCCCCAGCATTTT
TRBV5-5	TRBJ2-7	TRBD1	.	CASSFPGQGASEQYF	TGTGCCAGCAGCTTTCCGGGACAGGGGGCCAGCGAGCAGTACTTC
TRBV6-1	TRBJ2-1	.	.	CASIATLVGYNEQFF	TGTGCCAGCATCGCAACCCTTGTAGGCTACAATGAGCAGTTCTTC
TRBV5-6	TRBJ2-3	.	.	CASSPGGGLERAQYF	TGTGCCAGCAGCCCCGGTGGGGGCCTTGAGAGGGCGCAGTATTTT
TRBV2	TRBJ2-2	.	.	CASIPLVESGELFF	TGTGCCAGCATTCCCCTGGTTGAGTCCGGGGAGCTGTTTTTT
TRBV19	TRBJ1-1	.	.	CASQYRGRTEAFF	TGTGCCAGTCAATATAGAGGAAGGACTGAAGCTTTCTTT
TRBV11-3	TRBJ2-7	.	.	CASSFDLSGAREQYF	TGTGCCAGCAGCTTCGACCTCTCAGGGGCTCGGGAGCAGTACTTC
TRBV11-2	TRBJ1-5	.	.	CASSLVDNQPQHF	TGTGCCAGCAGCTTAGTAGATAATCAGCCCCAGCATTTT
TRBV5-6	TRBJ1-1	.	.	CASSSIRGTNHLLNTEAFF	TGTGCCAGCAGCTCGATTCGGGGGACAAACCACCTACTTAACACTGAAGCTTTCTTT
TRBV7-9	TRBJ2-2	.	few	CASSQEGSGELFF	TGTGCCAGCAGCCAGGAGGGTTCCGGGGAGCTGTTTTTT
TRBV15	TRBJ2-4	TRBD1	.	CATSSSTGAKAKNIQYF	TGTGCCACCAGCAGTTCGACAGGGGCTAAGGCCAAAAACATTCAGTACTTC
TRBV6-5	TRBJ2-3	.	.	CASSYRGYPSTDTQYF	TGTGCCAGCAGTTACCGGGGGTACCCGAGCACAGATACGCAGTATTTT
TRBV6-1	TRBJ2-1	.	few	CASSETSTRGARNEQFF	TGTGCCAGCAGTGAAACTTCCACACGGGGGGCGCGGAATGAGCAGTTCTTC
TRBV7-9	TRBJ1-4	.	.	CASSPRAEEKLFF	TGTGCCAGCAGCCCACGGGCTGAAGAAAAACTGTTTTTT
TRBV25-1	TRBJ1-3	.	.	CASSGFSGNTIYF	TGTGCCAGCAGTGGGTTTTCCGGAAACACCATATATTTT
TRBV7-8	TRBJ1-3	.	.	CASSLVRLGRAGNTIYF	TGTGCCAGCAGCTTAGTTCGATTGGGGAGGGCGGGAAACACCATATATTTT
TRBV7-9	TRBJ2-1	.	.	CASSLDQGNNEQFF	TGTGCCAGCAGCTTAGATCAGGGGAACAATGAGCAGTTCTTC
TRBV11-3	TRBJ2-5	TRBD1	.	CASSDREETQYF	TGTGCCAGCAGCGACAGGGAAGAGACCCAGTACTTC
TRBV5-1	TRBJ2-4	.	once	CASSLEGHKNIQYF	TGCGCCAGCAGCTTGGAGGGGCACAAAAACATTCAGTACTTC
TRBV6-5	TRBJ2-7	.	.	CASSYKRLSYEQYF	TGTGCCAGCAGTTACAAGAGGCTCTCCTACGAGCAGTACTTC
TRBV14	TRBJ2-5	.	.	CASSRLEETQYF	TGTGCCAGCAGCCGTCTCGAAGAGACCCAGTACTTC
TRBV2	TRBJ2-1	TRBD2	.	CASSPGTRVGDEQFF	TGTGCCAGCAGTCCCGGGACTAGGGTTGGGGATGAGCAGTTCTTC
TRBV7-9	TRBJ2-5	.	.	CASSFMGSGGTQETQYF	TGTGCCAGCAGCTTCATGGGGAGCGGAGGCACTCAAGAGACCCAGTACTTC
TRBV27	TRBJ1-6	TRBD1	.	CASSLRTQGGNSPLHF	TGTGCCAGCAGTTTAAGAACCCAGGGGGGGAATTCACCCCTCCACTTT
TRBV27	TRBJ1-1	TRBD1	.	CASSRWTGGFTEAFF	TGTGCCAGCAGTCGATGGACAGGGGGTTTCACTGAAGCTTTCTTT
TRBV5-1	TRBJ2-5	.	.	CASSFRGPQETQYF	TGCGCCAGCAGTTTCCGGGGCCCACAAGAGACCCAGTACTTC
TRBV28	TRBJ1-5	.	.	CASSSGQVSNQPQHF	TGTGCCAGCAGTTCGGGACAAGTTAGCAATCAGCCCCAGCATTTT